The 6 T cell receptor beta chains in this list originate from one sample, sequenced in a study of shared clonotypes between healthy human individuals. The assay was immunoSEQ multiplex PCR, and TCRdb's table has in-frame clones only and misses some. The sample comprises about 2,500,000 clones, over 85% of which are singletons, and about 0.13% rests with the top ten. The sequencing input was naive CD4+ T cells sorted from blood. The subset was: CD45RA+ positively selected. These receptor sequences come from a man younger than 35 in good health.

This chain connects TRBV18 to TRBJ2-7; a weak D match, TRBD1 (5 bases). CDR1 KGHSH and CDR2 LQKENI come from the germline V gene. This CDR3 has 15 amino acids. Trimming shortened V by 2 bases and J by 1 base, and 12 bases separated the two germline ends. DNA of the CDR3: TGTGCCAGCTCACCAAACTCCGGACATTCCTACGAGCAGTACTTC. This encodes CASSPNSGHSYEQYF.

This clone was seen a handful of times. The chain carries TRBV5-5 and TRBJ2-3; D ambiguous. Trimming pared 3 bases from V and 2 bases from J, leaving 1 base between. This CDR3 spans 11 amino acids. Germline CDR1 is SGHKS and CDR2 is YYEKEE (reference sequence). The CDR3: CASSYTDTQYF. The CDR3 bases are TGTGCCAGCAGCTACACAGATACGCAGTATTTT.

The chain couples TRBV5-1 to TRBJ2-7, with D perhaps matching TRBD2 (6 bases). The CDR3 is 16 residues long. V lost 0 bases and J 7 bases, leaving 20 bases between the germline ends. Per germline, CDR1 SGHRS and CDR2 YFSETQ. CDR3 sequence: CASSLDSGDRFLEQYF. In DNA form, the CDR3 reads TGCGCCAGCAGCTTGGATTCGGGGGATCGTTTCTTGGAGCAGTACTTC.

The chain joins TRBV7-2 to TRBJ2-1; weak D call: TRBD1 (5 bases). The germline CDR1 and CDR2 sequences are SGHTA and FQGNSA. The CDR3 consists of 12 residues. V was clipped by 5 bases and J by 6 bases, with 8 bases between them. DNA for the CDR3: TGTGCCAGCAGCCGACAGTTCAATGAGCAGTTCTTC. The encoded protein is CASSRQFNEQFF.

Of note for this clone: Other DNA variants within this sample encode the same CDR3. The CDR3, as DNA: TGTGCCAGCAGGGGGACGGTGAGCAATCAGCCCCAGCATTTT. Translating gives CASRGTVSNQPQHF. This chain links TRBV6-1 with TRBJ1-5; tentatively, D is TRBD1 (5 bases). This CDR3 spans 14 amino acids. From germline, CDR1 is MNHNS and CDR2 SASEGT. V was cut by 6 bases and J by 1 base, with 10 bases left in between.

The J gene is TRBJ2-7, the V gene TRBV28, with D possibly TRBD2 on 5 matching bases. Trimming left V 5 bases short and J 3 bases short, with 8 bases between. This CDR3 is built from 12 residues. Germline V gene lookup returns CDR1 MDHEN and CDR2 SYDVKM. CDR3 sequence (DNA): TGTGCCAGCAGTCGCCGGGACTACGAGCAGTACTTC. Translating gives CASSRRDYEQYF.